This TCR beta chain is from a study of T-cell reconstitution after alpha-beta-depleted transplantation in children. Many counts were recorded for this clonotype. The antigen remains unidentified. For TCRbeta, the library was prepared with unique molecular identifiers. TCRdb itself ran the PCR reads through MiXCR, one entry per CDR3 protein. The sample records 300,000 to 400,000 distinct CDR3 sequences, 15% to 20% being singletons. Study-wide points: Surviving recipient cells, namely T cells and thymic progenitors, were the source of high day-60 TCRbeta diversity in some patients. Several hundred rapidly expanded clones from non-depleted graft cells reportedly supplied alpha-beta T cells about two months post-transplant. From newly produced T cells came most of the T-cell counts and diversity one year after transplant.

The source material was PBMCs, mostly from graft donor cells, sampled 360 days after TCRalphabeta/CD19-depleted stem cell transplant. The receptor comes from a male patient between 2 and 15 years old who had a stem cell transplant for acute lymphoblastic leukemia, so the T cells may come from the graft donor.

The CDR3 here is CASSSPHREGTEAFF. As DNA, the CDR3 is TGTGCCAGCAGTTCCCCCCACAGGGAGGGGACTGAAGCTTTCTTT. V and J are TRBV28 and TRBJ1-1; D is perhaps TRBD1 (6 bases). This CDR3 comprises 15 residues. V was pared by 4 bases and J by 5 bases, with 17 bases between. Looked up from germline, CDR1 is MDHEN and CDR2 is SYDVKM. The variable domain in full, with the rest retrieved from reference TRBV28 and TRBJ1-1, is DVKVTQSSRYLVKRTGEKVFLECVQDMDHENMFWYRQDPGLGLRLIYFSYDVKMKEKGDIPEGYSVSREKKERFSLILESASTNQTSMYLCASSSPHREGTEAFFGQGTRLTVV.